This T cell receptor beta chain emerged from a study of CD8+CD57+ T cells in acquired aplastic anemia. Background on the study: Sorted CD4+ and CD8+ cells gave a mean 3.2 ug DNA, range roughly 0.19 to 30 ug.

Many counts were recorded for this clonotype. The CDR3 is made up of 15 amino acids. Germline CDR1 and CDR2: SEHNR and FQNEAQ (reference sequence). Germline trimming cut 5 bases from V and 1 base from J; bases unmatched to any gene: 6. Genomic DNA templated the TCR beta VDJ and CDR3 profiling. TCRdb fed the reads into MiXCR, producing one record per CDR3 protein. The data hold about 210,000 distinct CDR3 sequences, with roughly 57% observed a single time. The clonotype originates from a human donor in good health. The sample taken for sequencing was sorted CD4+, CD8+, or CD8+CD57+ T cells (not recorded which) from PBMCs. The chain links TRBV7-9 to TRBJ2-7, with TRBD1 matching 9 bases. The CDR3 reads CASSPRDRVSYEQYF. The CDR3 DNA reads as TGTGCCAGCAGCCCCCGGGACAGGGTTTCCTACGAGCAGTACTTC.